Presented here are 11 T cell receptor beta chains from one specimen sequenced in a study of post-analysis software for immune sequencing data. Antigens of these TCRs are unknown. Broader study findings: Relative to controls, patients had five TRBV segments at higher frequency, with TRBV5-6, TRBV5-1 and TRBV20-1 among these.

Unique molecular identifiers were carried by the TCR beta cDNA libraries. One entry per CDR3 protein results from TCRdb running MiXCR on the PCR reads. The sample lists a few hundred thousand distinct CDR3 sequences, around a third occurring once. Sequencing was performed on blood. The receptors come from a girl between 2 and 17 years old with multiple sclerosis.

The genes are TRBV24-1 and TRBJ2-1; possible D gene TRBD1, 7 bases. CDR1 is KGHDR, CDR2 SFDVKD, per germline. Trimming took 2 bases from V and 8 from J, leaving 15 bases between them. The CDR3 totals 15 residues. The CDR3 reads CATSDSPQGEDEQFF. The CDR3 region has the DNA TGTGCCACCAGTGATTCCCCCCAGGGGGAGGATGAGCAGTTCTTC.

The chain uses TRBV7-2 and TRBJ1-1; TRBD1 is a possible D gene (6 bases). Germline V lookup: CDR1 SGHTA, CDR2 FQGNSA. Trimming cost V 1 base and J 4 bases, with 10 bases left between them. CDR3 size: 14 residues. CDR3 region: CASSLDNRVTEAFF. The CDR3 region has the DNA TGTGCCAGCAGCTTAGATAACAGGGTCACTGAAGCTTTCTTT.

The V gene is TRBV7-9, the J gene TRBJ2-3, with D possibly being TRBD2 (7 bases). This CDR3 has 14 amino acids. Germline loops: CDR1 SEHNR, CDR2 FQNEAQ (reference sequence). CDR3 DNA: TGTGTTACCCGGGTAGGGGGGGGCACAGATACGCAGTATTTT. Protein sequence: CVTRVGGGTDTQYF.

The count of this clonotype is one. V gene TRBV6-1 combines with J gene TRBJ1-5; TRBD1 might be the D (6 bases). Germline V gene data show CDR1 as MNHNS and CDR2 as SASEGT. V gave up 7 bases and J gave up 1 base, with 11 bases separating them. This CDR3 is built from 14 residues. The CDR3: CASNAGQSNQPQHF. The CDR3, as DNA: TGTGCCAGCAATGCAGGACAGAGCAATCAGCCCCAGCATTTT.

The chain has TRBV7-8 and TRBJ1-6, with TRBD1 matching 10 bases. The V and J ends lost 3 bases and 10 bases, in that order; junction bases with no gene match: 6. The CDR3 is made up of 15 amino acids. Germline V gene data show CDR1 as SGHVS and CDR2 as FQNEAQ. CDR3: CASSFWDRGISPLHF. The CDR3 nucleotides are TGTGCCAGCAGCTTTTGGGACAGGGGTATCTCACCCCTCCACTTT.

The V gene is TRBV28, the J gene TRBJ2-7, with D possibly matching TRBD2 (5 bases). V lost 7 bases and J lost 7, with 20 bases in between. Per germline, CDR1 MDHEN and CDR2 SYDVKM. This CDR3 is built from 14 residues. The CDR3: CASTAPRGSEEQYF. Written as DNA, the CDR3 is TGTGCCAGCACCGCGCCCCGAGGGAGTGAAGAGCAGTACTTC.

The chain uses TRBV11-2 and TRBJ1-1, with a tentative D call TRBD1 (6 bases). Germline CDR1 SGHAT, CDR2 FQNNGV. The CDR3 is made up of 15 amino acids. Trimming took off 1 base at V and 4 bases at J, with 13 bases between the two ends. CDR3 bases: TGTGCCAGCAGCTTAGTATCAGGGGCGTTCACTGAAGCTTTCTTT. It encodes CASSLVSGAFTEAFF.

Written as DNA, the CDR3 is TGCAGCATAAGGACAGGGAGTTACTACACCTTC. Residues: CSIRTGSYYTF. This chain joins TRBV29-1 and TRBJ1-2; TRBD1 matches at 8 bases. CDR3 length: 11 residues. The germline V gene has CDR1 SQVTM and CDR2 ANQGSEA. V dropped 8 bases and J dropped 10; count of bases not matched to a gene: 9.

The table lists this clonotype with a few counts. The chain uses TRBV15 and TRBJ2-1, with TRBD2 matching 9 bases. The CDR3 has 14 amino acids. Germline trimming cut 4 bases from V and 7 bases from J; bases unmatched to any gene: 5. Germline V gene lookup returns CDR1 LNHNV and CDR2 YYDKDF (reference sequence). The CDR3 is CATSTRGGGNEQFF. The CDR3 DNA reads TGTGCCACCAGCACCCGCGGGGGGGGAAATGAGCAGTTCTTC. Combining the CDR3 with reference TRBV15 and TRBJ2-1 gives the whole variable domain DAMVIQNPRYQVTQFGKPVTLSCSQTLNHNVMYWYQQKSSQAPKLLFHYYDKDFNNEADTPDNFQSRRPNTSFCFLDIRSPGLGDTAMYLCATSTRGGGNEQFFGPGTRLTVL.

The table lists this clonotype with a few counts. This chain links TRBV20-1 with TRBJ2-1; D gene uncertain. CDR1 and CDR2 from the germline V gene are DFQATT and SNEGSKA (reference sequence). Trimming took 1 base from V and 9 from J, leaving 13 bases between them. The CDR3 runs to 13 residues. The CDR3 region has the DNA TGCAGTGCTAGAGGAAGGGCGGCCAGTGAGCAGTTCTTC. It codes for CSARGRAASEQFF.

In its sample, this clonotype was seen once. This chain uses TRBV5-6 with TRBJ2-3, with D perhaps TRBD2 (6 bases). CDR1 SGHDT and CDR2 YYEEEE come from the germline V gene. Between the trimmed V and J ends, which lost 4 bases and 1 base, there was a span of 16 bases. This CDR3 has 16 amino acids. For the CDR3, the DNA is TGTGCCAGCAGCCGTGGAGGGATATTTGGCACAGATACGCAGTATTTT. Translated: CASSRGGIFGTDTQYF.